Listed below are T cell receptor beta chains from one sample, sequenced in a study of immune evolution from preneoplasia to lung adenocarcinoma. Clones were read by immunoSEQ multiplex PCR, and TCRdb kept only the in-frame ones, dropping some. The sample has fewer than 2,500 clones, about four fifths seen once. Sequencing input: FFPE lung adenocarcinoma in situ tissue. All receptors derive from a person aged 65-85 years with lung adenocarcinoma. The CDR3 runs from the conserved cysteine through the conserved F or W. The D gene is left open where the match is weak. Some rows have no size entry. The others give once, few or many, or a class for an expanded clone.

d_call: NA
v_call: TRBV5-4
clone_size: NA
j_call: TRBJ2-7
cdr3_nt: TGTGCCAGCAGCTTGGGGAGGGACGGCTCCTACGAGCAGTACTTC
cdr3_aa: CASSLGRDGSYEQYF

d_call: TRBD1
v_call: TRBV30
clone_size: NA
j_call: TRBJ1-5
cdr3_nt: TGTGCCTGGAGTGTACAGGGGGATCAGCCCCAGCATTTT
cdr3_aa: CAWSVQGDQPQHF

d_call: TRBD1
v_call: TRBV7-8
clone_size: NA
j_call: TRBJ1-3
cdr3_nt: TGTGCCAGCAGCTCTCGACAGGGGGCAAGTGGAAACACCATATATTTT
cdr3_aa: CASSSRQGASGNTIYF

d_call: NA
v_call: TRBV2
clone_size: once
j_call: TRBJ1-1
cdr3_nt: TGTGCCAGCAGTGAAGATTACAGAGACGAAGCTTTCTTT
cdr3_aa: CASSEDYRDEAFF

d_call: TRBD2
v_call: TRBV7-7
clone_size: NA
j_call: TRBJ2-5
cdr3_nt: TGTGCTAGCAGCTTAGCGCCGGGACTAGCGGGAGAGACCCAGTACTTC
cdr3_aa: CASSLAPGLAGETQYF

d_call: NA
v_call: TRBV27
clone_size: NA
j_call: TRBJ2-3
cdr3_nt: TGTGCCAGCAGTTTTTTTTCAGCCACAGATACGCAGTATTTT
cdr3_aa: CASSFFSATDTQYF

d_call: NA
v_call: TRBV10-2
clone_size: NA
j_call: TRBJ2-7
cdr3_nt: TGCGCCAGCAGTGAGATGTATGGGACCTACGAGCAGTACTTC
cdr3_aa: CASSEMYGTYEQYF

d_call: NA
v_call: TRBV2
clone_size: NA
j_call: TRBJ2-1
cdr3_nt: TGTGCCAGCAGAGGTGACGGTTACAATGAGCAGTTCTTC
cdr3_aa: CASRGDGYNEQFF

d_call: TRBD1
v_call: TRBV18
clone_size: NA
j_call: TRBJ1-5
cdr3_nt: TGTGCCAGCTCAAACGTTCGACAGGGGACTGGCAATCAGCCCCAGCATTTT
cdr3_aa: CASSNVRQGTGNQPQHF

d_call: NA
v_call: TRBV5-4
clone_size: few
j_call: TRBJ2-5
cdr3_nt: TGTGCCAGCAGCTTCTCTAGGGGGAGCCAAGAGACCCAGTACTTC
cdr3_aa: CASSFSRGSQETQYF

d_call: NA
v_call: TRBV11-2
clone_size: NA
j_call: TRBJ2-7
cdr3_nt: TGTGCCAGCAGCCCACCGACAGGCATCTACGAGCAGTACTTC
cdr3_aa: CASSPPTGIYEQYF

d_call: NA
v_call: TRBV5-6
clone_size: few
j_call: TRBJ2-7
cdr3_nt: TGTGCCAGCAGCTTGTACAACTCCTACGAGCAGTACTTC
cdr3_aa: CASSLYNSYEQYF

d_call: TRBD2
v_call: TRBV29-1
clone_size: few
j_call: TRBJ2-2
cdr3_nt: TGCAGCGTTGCGGACGGGAGGGGCCCGATCGGGCTGTTTTTT
cdr3_aa: CSVADGRGPIGLFF

d_call: NA
v_call: TRBV19
clone_size: NA
j_call: TRBJ1-3
cdr3_nt: TGTGCCAGTAGTATAACCCGTCCCGGGCAGGCTGGAAACACCATATATTTT
cdr3_aa: CASSITRPGQAGNTIYF

d_call: NA
v_call: TRBV18
clone_size: NA
j_call: TRBJ2-2
cdr3_nt: TGTGCCAGCTCACCAAGTCGAACAGGGAACACCGGGGAGCTGTTTTTT
cdr3_aa: CASSPSRTGNTGELFF

d_call: TRBD2
v_call: TRBV6-4
clone_size: NA
j_call: TRBJ2-1
cdr3_nt: TGTGCCAGCAGTGAGGGACTAGCGGGAGGCAATGAGCAGTTCTTC
cdr3_aa: CASSEGLAGGNEQFF

d_call: NA
v_call: TRBV19
clone_size: NA
j_call: TRBJ1-5
cdr3_nt: TGTGCCAGTAGTATGTCCCGCAATCAGCCCCAGCATTTT
cdr3_aa: CASSMSRNQPQHF

d_call: NA
v_call: TRBV6-1
clone_size: NA
j_call: TRBJ1-1
cdr3_nt: TGTGCCAGCAGTGAAGCAGCAGGGTTTTTTAACACTGAAGCTTTCTTT
cdr3_aa: CASSEAAGFFNTEAFF

d_call: NA
v_call: TRBV28
clone_size: NA
j_call: TRBJ2-7
cdr3_nt: TGTGCCAGCAGTTCCCAAGAGGGTACCTACGAGCAGTACTTC
cdr3_aa: CASSSQEGTYEQYF

d_call: TRBD1
v_call: TRBV6-6
clone_size: once
j_call: TRBJ1-1
cdr3_nt: TGTGCCAGCACCGGGGACAGGGGAGGATTCACTGAAGCTTTCTTT
cdr3_aa: CASTGDRGGFTEAFF